These T cell receptor beta chains were read from a single sample in a study of cytomegalovirus exposure and HLA in healthy donors. Sequencing used immunoSEQ multiplex PCR; TCRdb keeps in-frame clones, though not all of them. The data show 150,000 or so clones, with roughly 80% seen just once and about 13% held by the top ten. What was sequenced was PBMCs. The receptors shown here come from a man aged 35 to 55 in good health and CMV-seropositive. Both conserved end residues are part of each CDR3. The D gene is left open where the match is weak.

v_gene	j_gene	d_gene	CDR3aa
TRBV4-1	TRBJ1-2	TRBD1	CASSQDLGDRATSSYGYTF
TRBV4-2	TRBJ1-2	-	CASSQDLTVLVGYTF
TRBV12-5	TRBJ2-3	TRBD1	CASGSGTGGNVDTQYF
TRBV28	TRBJ1-1	-	CASSSRAGKPEAFF
TRBV6-6	TRBJ1-5	TRBD1	CASNGQGNQPQHF
TRBV21-1	TRBJ2-1	-	CASSKAVFGQKHCGDPPNNEQFF
TRBV29-1	TRBJ1-2	TRBD1	CSVAQQGIGYTF
TRBV21-1	TRBJ1-2	-	CASSKERGRTGGYGYTF
TRBV11-3	TRBJ2-1	TRBD2	CASSLAGTNYNEQFF
TRBV19	TRBJ1-5	-	CASSIWGTDNQPQHF
TRBV6-1	TRBJ1-1	-	CASPPYPNTEAFF
TRBV5-1	TRBJ2-3	TRBD2	CASSPGLAGGRGTDTQYF
TRBV30	TRBJ1-2	TRBD1	CAVEGGGYTF
TRBV5-4	TRBJ2-7	TRBD2	CASSPGTSGRYEQYF
TRBV28	TRBJ2-7	TRBD2	CASSFLAGGSYEQYF